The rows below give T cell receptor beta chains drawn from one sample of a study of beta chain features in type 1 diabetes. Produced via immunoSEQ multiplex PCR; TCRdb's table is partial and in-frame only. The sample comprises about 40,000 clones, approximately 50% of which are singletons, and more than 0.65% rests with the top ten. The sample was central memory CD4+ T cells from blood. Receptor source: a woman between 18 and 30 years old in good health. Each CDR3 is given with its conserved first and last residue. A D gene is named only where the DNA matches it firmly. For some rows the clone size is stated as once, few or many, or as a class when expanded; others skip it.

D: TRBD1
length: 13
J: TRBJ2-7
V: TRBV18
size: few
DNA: TGTGCCAGCTCCCGGGACAGCTCCTACGAGCAGTACTTC
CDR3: CASSRDSSYEQYF

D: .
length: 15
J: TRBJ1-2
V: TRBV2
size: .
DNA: TGTGCCAGCAGCCAAGCCTCGGGGGTTTCGGATGGCTACACCTTC
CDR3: CASSQASGVSDGYTF

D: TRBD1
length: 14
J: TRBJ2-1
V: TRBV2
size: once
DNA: TGTGCCAGCAGGGCCACGACAGGGAGCAATGAGCAGTTCTTC
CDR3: CASRATTGSNEQFF

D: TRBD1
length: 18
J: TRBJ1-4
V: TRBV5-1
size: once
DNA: TGCGCCAGCAGCACGACGGACAGGGGATCTGCAACTAATGAAAAACTGTTTTTT
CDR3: CASSTTDRGSATNEKLFF

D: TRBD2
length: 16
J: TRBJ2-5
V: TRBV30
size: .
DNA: TGTGCCCTCGCCAGGACTAGCGGGGACTCGGGGGAGACCCAGTACTTC
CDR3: CALARTSGDSGETQYF

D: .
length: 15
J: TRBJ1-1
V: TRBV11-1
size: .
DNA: TGTGCCAGCAGCTTATTGGCGGGGCTGTTATCTGAAGCTTTCTTT
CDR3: CASSLLAGLLSEAFF

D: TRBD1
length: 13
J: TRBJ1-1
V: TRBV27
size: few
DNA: TGTGCCAGCAGAAACAGGGGAAACACTGAAGCTTTCTTT
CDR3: CASRNRGNTEAFF

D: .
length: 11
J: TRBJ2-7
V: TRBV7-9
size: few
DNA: TGTGCCAGCAGCCCAGACTACGAGCAGTACTTC
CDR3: CASSPDYEQYF

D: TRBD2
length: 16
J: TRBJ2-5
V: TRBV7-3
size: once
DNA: TGTGCCAGCAGCTTACGGGGCGGGGGGGCGGAGGAGACCCAGTACTTC
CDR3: CASSLRGGGAEETQYF

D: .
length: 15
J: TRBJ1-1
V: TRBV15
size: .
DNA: TGTGCCACCAGCTTTGAGAGGATAAAGAACACTGAAGCTTTCTTT
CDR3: CATSFERIKNTEAFF

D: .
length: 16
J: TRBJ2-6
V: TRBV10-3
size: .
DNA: TGTGCCACCTCTAGCGCGGATCACTCTGGGGCCAACGTCCTGACTTTC
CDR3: CATSSADHSGANVLTF

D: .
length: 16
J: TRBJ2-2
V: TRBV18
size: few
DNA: TGTGCCAGCTCACCACCGAGGAGGCGGAACACCGGGGAGCTGTTTTTT
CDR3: CASSPPRRRNTGELFF

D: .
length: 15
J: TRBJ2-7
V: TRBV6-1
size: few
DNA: TGTGCCAGCAGGACGCGGGTGACGGGCTCCTACGAGCAGTACTTC
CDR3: CASRTRVTGSYEQYF